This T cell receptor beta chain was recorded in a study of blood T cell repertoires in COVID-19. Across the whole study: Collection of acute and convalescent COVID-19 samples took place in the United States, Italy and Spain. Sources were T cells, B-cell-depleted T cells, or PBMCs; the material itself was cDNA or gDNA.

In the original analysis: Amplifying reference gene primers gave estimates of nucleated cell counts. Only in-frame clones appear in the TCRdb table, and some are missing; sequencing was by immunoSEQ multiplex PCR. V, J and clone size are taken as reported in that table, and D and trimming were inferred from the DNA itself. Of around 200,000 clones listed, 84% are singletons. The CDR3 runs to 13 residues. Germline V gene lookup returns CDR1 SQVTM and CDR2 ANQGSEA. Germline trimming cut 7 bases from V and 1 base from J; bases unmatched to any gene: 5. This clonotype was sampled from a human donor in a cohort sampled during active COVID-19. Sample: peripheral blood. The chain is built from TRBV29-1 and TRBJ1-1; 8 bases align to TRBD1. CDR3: CSGRDRPNTEAFF. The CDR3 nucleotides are TGCAGCGGCCGGGACAGGCCGAACACTGAAGCTTTCTTT.